One and the same sample provided the 20 T cell receptor beta chains below, sequenced in a study of CD8 T cells in ankylosing spondylitis. TCRdb redid the calling of the 5' RACE reads with MiXCR, one entry per CDR3 protein. This sample has roughly 300,000 distinct CDR3 sequences, with less than 9.5% found just once. Study-wide findings and caveats: Several highly homologous variants formed a TCR beta motif that appeared characteristic of ankylosing spondylitis blood.

Which antigens these TCRs recognize remains unknown. The sequencing sample was made of blood, either unsorted or a sorted T cell fraction (not recorded which). These receptors were obtained from a male donor with ankylosing spondylitis.

The chain links TRBV4-2 to TRBJ1-6, with D unclear. Germline CDR1 LGHNA, CDR2 YNFKEQ. Trimming removed 0 bases from V and 5 bases from J, with 8 bases in between. The CDR3 consists of 15 residues. The CDR3 DNA reads as TGTGCCAGCAGCCAAGAGAGGCACCATAATTCACCCCTCCACTTT. It encodes CASSQERHHNSPLHF.

This clonotype was counted at least ten times. Here the CDR3 reads CASSRLAGAHGELFF. The CDR3, as DNA: TGTGCCAGCAGCCGACTAGCGGGAGCGCACGGGGAGCTGTTTTTT. The rearrangement joins TRBV3-1 to TRBJ2-2; TRBD2 matches at 12 bases. After removal of 4 bases from V and 7 bases from J, the junction contained 4 bases not matched to a gene. The CDR3 length is 15 residues. Looked up from germline, CDR1 is LGHDT and CDR2 is YNNKEL (reference sequence).

This clonotype appeared a few times. The chain combines TRBV9 with TRBJ2-3; perhaps TRBD2 as D (8 bases). The CDR3 loop spans 15 amino acids. Trimming took off 3 bases at V and 3 bases at J, with 14 bases between the two ends. CDR1 SGDLS and CDR2 YYNGEE come from the germline V gene. DNA of the CDR3: TGTGCCAGCAGCGAGGGGGCGGGAGGTACAGATACGCAGTATTTT. Its translation: CASSEGAGGTDTQYF.

The genes are TRBV28 and TRBJ2-7; the D call may be TRBD1 or TRBD2 (6 bases each). V was cut by 6 bases and J by 9 bases, with 15 bases left in between. CDR3 size: 12 residues. Germline V lookup: CDR1 MDHEN, CDR2 SYDVKM. The CDR3 DNA reads as TGTGCCAGCAGCCTAGGGGGGAGAGTGCAGTACTTC. As protein: CASSLGGRVQYF.

This clonotype has a count of ten or more. This chain links TRBV7-9 with TRBJ2-2; D may be TRBD2 (5 bases). The CDR3 sequence is 15 residues long. The ends were cut back, 5 bases at V and 1 base at J, with 11 bases in the middle. The germline V gene has CDR1 SEHNR and CDR2 FQNEAQ (reference sequence). The CDR3: CASSPRERNTGELFF. The CDR3 DNA follows: TGTGCCAGCAGCCCGAGGGAGCGGAACACCGGGGAGCTGTTTTTT.

This clonotype was seen at least ten times. The chain couples TRBV14 to TRBJ2-5; D is perhaps TRBD2 (5 bases). V lost 1 base, J lost 5 bases, and 8 bases lay in between. The germline V gene encodes CDR1 SGHDN and CDR2 FVKESK. CDR3 size: 13 residues. The CDR3: CASSQAGGETQYF. Written as DNA, the CDR3 is TGTGCCAGCAGCCAAGCTGGCGGGGAGACCCAGTACTTC. The full variable domain, rest sourced from reference TRBV14 and TRBJ2-5, is EAGVTQFPSHSVIEKGQTVTLRCDPISGHDNLYWYRRVMGKEIKFLLHFVKESKQDESGMPNNRFLAERTGGTYSTLKVQPAELEDSGVYFCASSQAGGETQYFGPGTRLLVL.

In DNA, the CDR3 is TGTGCCAGCAGTTCGCTGGCCGTGCCCAATACAGATACGCAGTATTTT. It specifies CASSSLAVPNTDTQYF. The chain joins TRBV6-5 to TRBJ2-3; no definite D call. The CDR3 spans 16 residues. From germline, CDR1 is MNHEY and CDR2 SVGAGI. Trimming left V 4 bases short and J 3 bases short, with 17 bases between.

V and J are TRBV9 and TRBJ2-5, with D tentatively TRBD2 (5 bases). The CDR3 sequence is 14 residues long. V was shortened by 5 bases and J by 1 base, with 12 bases between the two germline ends. Germline loops: CDR1 SGDLS, CDR2 YYNGEE. CDR3 protein: CASSESGFQETQYF. CDR3 DNA: TGTGCCAGCAGTGAATCGGGATTCCAAGAGACCCAGTACTTC.

V gene TRBV3-1 combines with J gene TRBJ1-1; the D is unclear. Germline lookup yields CDR1 LGHDT and CDR2 YNNKEL (reference sequence). V lost 8 bases and J 0 bases, leaving 10 bases between the germline ends. This CDR3 comprises 13 residues. The CDR3 DNA reads as TGTGCCAGCGGTCGAGGGATGAACACTGAAGCTTTCTTT. This codes for CASGRGMNTEAFF.

This clonotype has just a few counts. J is TRBJ1-5 and V is TRBV28, with unresolved D. Trimming stripped 5 bases from V and 7 bases from J, with 9 bases between. Germline CDR1 reads MDHEN; CDR2 reads SYDVKM. CDR3 length equals 12 residues. In DNA, the CDR3 is TGTGCCAGCAGTCCACAGTACCAGCCCCAGCATTTT. Encoded protein: CASSPQYQPQHF.

The chain has TRBV5-1 and TRBJ1-4, with unresolved D. Germline V lookup: CDR1 SGHRS, CDR2 YFSETQ. Trimming shortened V by 3 bases and J by 5 bases, and 14 bases separated the two germline ends. The CDR3 covers 15 residues. CDR3 in amino acids: CASSSKGGYNEKLFF. The CDR3, as DNA: TGCGCCAGCAGCTCCAAGGGAGGTTACAATGAAAAACTGTTTTTT.

This chain joins TRBV7-9 and TRBJ1-1, with D unresolved. The germline V gene encodes CDR1 SEHNR and CDR2 FQNEAQ (reference sequence). The CDR3 loop spans 17 amino acids. The V end lost 1 base, the J end lost 1 base, and 16 bases lay between the germline ends. The CDR3 DNA is TGTGCCAGCAGCTTAGGTTCGGCAACTTCTAGGAACACTGAAGCTTTCTTT. Residues: CASSLGSATSRNTEAFF.

This clonotype appeared a few times. J is TRBJ2-2 and V is TRBV10-3, with 9 bases lining up with TRBD1. Germline V gene lookup returns CDR1 ENHRY and CDR2 SYGVKD. V trimming: 10 bases; J trimming: 3 bases; junction bases outside the gene matches: 6. The CDR3 consists of 14 residues. As DNA, the CDR3 is TGTGCCACCGTGGGACAGGGCGACACCGGGGAGCTGTTTTTT. The encoded protein is CATVGQGDTGELFF.

This clonotype appeared a few times. The chain joins TRBV20-1 to TRBJ2-5; D unclear. CDR1 is DFQATT, CDR2 SNEGSKA, per germline (reference sequence). V gave up 6 bases and J gave up 1 base, with 6 bases separating them. The CDR3 has 11 amino acids. The CDR3 sequence: CSAQVQETQYF. The DNA for the CDR3 is TGCAGTGCCCAGGTCCAAGAGACCCAGTACTTC.

J is TRBJ2-1 and V is TRBV5-5; 8 bases are a match to TRBD1. The junction had 10 bases not matched to a gene; V was cut back by 4 bases and J by 7 bases. The CDR3 has 15 amino acids. CDR1 is SGHKS, CDR2 YYEKEE, per germline (reference sequence). The CDR3 is CASSRTGGGRNEQFF. The CDR3 nucleotides read TGTGCCAGCAGCCGTACAGGGGGAGGTAGGAATGAGCAGTTCTTC.

This clonotype has only a few counts. This rearrangement joins TRBV6-2 or TRBV6-3 to TRBJ1-5; tentatively, D is TRBD1 (5 bases). CDR3 length: 13 amino acids. Looked up from germline, CDR1 is MNHEY and CDR2 is SVGEGT. Trimming removed 6 bases from V and 6 bases from J, with 12 bases in between. CDR3 in amino acids: CASRLQGAQPQHF. The CDR3 DNA reads as TGTGCCAGCAGACTGCAGGGAGCTCAGCCCCAGCATTTT.

The rearrangement joins TRBV5-1 to TRBJ1-1, with a weak D call TRBD1 (6 bases). Germline lookup yields CDR1 SGHRS and CDR2 YFSETQ. This CDR3 comprises 13 residues. The V and J ends lost 3 bases and 3 bases respectively, with 9 bases between them. CDR3: CASSSGVDTEAFF. The CDR3 DNA is TGCGCCAGCAGCTCAGGGGTGGACACTGAAGCTTTCTTT.

The chain carries TRBV14 and TRBJ2-7, with no clear D. The length of the CDR3 is 16 residues. Trimming took 5 bases from V and 3 from J, leaving 20 bases between them. Germline CDR1 and CDR2: SGHDN and FVKESK. The CDR3 coding sequence is TGTGCCAGCAGCGAAATGAAAAAGTCTGGGGTCTACGAGCAGTACTTC. This gives the protein CASSEMKKSGVYEQYF.

This clonotype occurred many times. The chain recombines TRBV29-1 with TRBJ2-1; the match to TRBD2 covers 10 bases. CDR3 length: 14 amino acids. V was pared by 6 bases and J by 5 bases, with 7 bases of the junction left unmatched. Germline V gene lookup returns CDR1 SQVTM and CDR2 ANQGSEA. Here the CDR3 reads CSVTTSGANNEQFF. As DNA, the CDR3 is TGCAGCGTCACCACTAGCGGGGCTAACAATGAGCAGTTCTTC.

This clonotype has only a few counts. The chain couples TRBV12-3 or TRBV12-4 to TRBJ2-7; 9 bases fit TRBD2. The CDR3 extends over 14 amino acids. The junction had 4 bases not matched to a gene; V was cut back by 4 bases and J by 3 bases. The CDR3 DNA is TGTGCCAGCAGTTCCCTAGCGGGAAACTACGAGCAGTACTTC. Its protein is CASSSLAGNYEQYF.